This T cell receptor (beta chain) was identified in a study of T cells expressing NK-cell markers. Looking at the study overall: The eight sequenced donors comprised seven who were HCMV-seropositive and one who was seronegative.

The CDR3 has 12 residues. CDR1 is MNHEY and CDR2 is SVGEGT in the germline V gene. For each CDR3 protein, TCRdb gives one entry from its re-call of the 5' RACE reads, without DNA. Its clone listing holds 550,000 or so distinct CDR3 sequences. The receptor comes from a man younger than 35 in good health. The chain joins TRBV6-2 or TRBV6-3 to TRBJ2-7; TCRdb calls TRBD2, which cannot be checked without DNA. Sequencing was performed on blood T cells: a sorted CD56 or NKG2C T cell subset, CD4+ or CD8+ T cells, or bulk PBMC T cells (not recorded which). The CDR3 reads CASTGLRDEQYF.